This T cell receptor (beta chain) came from a study of control samples from healthy donors and cancer patients. Data came from immunoSEQ multiplex PCR; TCRdb stores just in-frame clones and leaves some out. The sample lists approximately 97,000 clones, roughly 92% occurring once. This receptor was obtained from a human donor in good health. The donor label of this sample is uncertain. The specimen sequenced was blood.

The chain's CDR3 is CASSPYLTGPLGYTF. CDR3 coding DNA: TGTGCCAGCAGCCCCTACCTGACAGGGCCTCTCGGCTACACCTTC. This chain joins TRBV9 and TRBJ1-2, with TRBD1 matching over 7 bases. The CDR3 totals 15 residues. Unmatched junction bases numbered 14, after V lost 4 bases and J lost 8 bases. Per the germline V gene, CDR1 is SGDLS and CDR2 is YYNGEE.